These T cell receptor beta chains were read from a single sample in a study of tumor-infiltrating lymphocytes in oesophageal squamous cell carcinoma. TCRdb independently ran MiXCR on the PCR reads; one entry per CDR3 protein. The data show about 14,000 distinct CDR3 sequences, 46% seen once. Sequenced material: blood. The receptor source for this set is a male donor with esophageal squamous cell carcinoma. Both conserved end residues are part of each CDR3. Each record gives: V gene, J gene, clone size, D gene, CDR3 protein, CDR3 DNA. D genes are given only for firm matches. Only part of the rows carry a size: once, few, many, or a class if the clone is expanded.

v_gene: TRBV28; j_gene: TRBJ2-5; abundance: -; d_gene: -; CDR3aa: CASSPLIEVYETQYF; CDR3nt: TGTGCCAGCAGTCCCCTAATTGAGGTCTACGAGACCCAGTACTTC
v_gene: TRBV5-1; j_gene: TRBJ2-5; abundance: once; d_gene: -; CDR3aa: CASSEAETQYF; CDR3nt: TGCGCCAGCAGCGAGGCAGAGACCCAGTACTTC
v_gene: TRBV7-2; j_gene: TRBJ2-5; abundance: -; d_gene: -; CDR3aa: CASSLGRRSLGTQYF; CDR3nt: TGTGCCAGCAGCCTGGGACGCCGGAGTTTGGGGACCCAGTACTTC
v_gene: TRBV6-4; j_gene: TRBJ2-3; abundance: -; d_gene: TRBD2; CDR3aa: CASSRGTSFPDTQYF; CDR3nt: TGTGCCAGCAGCCGAGGGACTAGCTTTCCAGATACGCAGTATTTT
v_gene: TRBV7-8; j_gene: TRBJ2-7; abundance: -; d_gene: -; CDR3aa: CASSLWSQSYEQYF; CDR3nt: TGTGCCAGCAGCTTATGGTCACAGTCCTACGAGCAGTACTTC
v_gene: TRBV27; j_gene: TRBJ2-1; abundance: few; d_gene: TRBD2; CDR3aa: CASSPIATSGSSNEQFF; CDR3nt: TGTGCCAGCAGTCCAATAGCGACTAGCGGGAGTTCCAATGAGCAGTTCTTC
v_gene: TRBV10-3; j_gene: TRBJ2-3; abundance: -; d_gene: TRBD2; CDR3aa: CAISESRLAGGTDTQYF; CDR3nt: TGTGCCATCAGTGAGTCTCGACTAGCGGGAGGAACAGATACGCAGTATTTT
v_gene: TRBV4-1; j_gene: TRBJ2-1; abundance: many; d_gene: TRBD2; CDR3aa: CASSQEWRLAGGGEQFF; CDR3nt: TGCGCCAGCAGCCAAGAGTGGCGGCTAGCGGGAGGAGGTGAGCAGTTCTTC
v_gene: TRBV7-8; j_gene: TRBJ1-2; abundance: medium-sized; d_gene: -; CDR3aa: CASSFGTLLDYGYTF; CDR3nt: TGTGCCAGCAGCTTCGGGACCCTTCTAGACTATGGCTACACCTTC
v_gene: TRBV7-9; j_gene: TRBJ2-6; abundance: -; d_gene: -; CDR3aa: CASSLAPGIGANVLTF; CDR3nt: TGTGCCAGCAGCTTAGCGCCCGGGATCGGGGCCAACGTCCTGACTTTC
v_gene: TRBV7-3; j_gene: TRBJ1-1; abundance: many; d_gene: -; CDR3aa: CASSLTGTSTEAFF; CDR3nt: TGTGCCAGCAGCTTAACCGGGACCTCCACTGAAGCTTTCTTT
v_gene: TRBV28; j_gene: TRBJ1-2; abundance: few; d_gene: -; CDR3aa: CASTPRDYGYTF; CDR3nt: TGTGCCAGCACCCCGAGAGATTATGGCTACACCTTC
v_gene: TRBV7-2; j_gene: TRBJ2-7; abundance: -; d_gene: -; CDR3aa: CASSTDYNSYEQYF; CDR3nt: TGTGCCAGCAGCACGGACTATAATTCCTACGAGCAGTACTTC
v_gene: TRBV27; j_gene: TRBJ2-5; abundance: many; d_gene: -; CDR3aa: CASTLGVQETQYF; CDR3nt: TGTGCCAGCACCCTCGGCGTTCAAGAGACCCAGTACTTC
v_gene: TRBV28; j_gene: TRBJ2-1; abundance: many; d_gene: TRBD2; CDR3aa: CASSFRLAGSNEQFF; CDR3nt: TGTGCCAGCAGTTTCAGACTAGCGGGATCCAATGAGCAGTTCTTC
v_gene: TRBV7-8; j_gene: TRBJ2-1; abundance: large; d_gene: -; CDR3aa: CASSNTRVSYNEQFF; CDR3nt: TGTGCCAGCAGCAACACTCGCGTCTCCTACAATGAGCAGTTCTTC
v_gene: TRBV28; j_gene: TRBJ2-1; abundance: -; d_gene: -; CDR3aa: CASSSSSFKRTDTQFF; CDR3nt: TGTGCCAGCAGTTCAAGTAGCTTTAAGCGCACAGATACGCAGTTCTTC
v_gene: TRBV7-9; j_gene: TRBJ2-4; abundance: -; d_gene: TRBD2; CDR3aa: CASSLRDGTSGNVEQYF; CDR3nt: TGTGCCAGCAGCTTAAGAGACGGGACTAGCGGGAATGTTGAGCAGTACTTC
v_gene: TRBV28; j_gene: TRBJ1-1; abundance: many; d_gene: -; CDR3aa: CASVPGQHTEAFF; CDR3nt: TGTGCCAGCGTACCGGGACAACACACTGAAGCTTTCTTT
v_gene: TRBV7-9; j_gene: TRBJ2-7; abundance: medium-sized; d_gene: TRBD2; CDR3aa: CASSSGTFYEQYF; CDR3nt: TGTGCCAGCAGCAGCGGGACTTTCTACGAGCAGTACTTC
v_gene: TRBV27; j_gene: TRBJ2-7; abundance: many; d_gene: -; CDR3aa: CASSLWGDSGYEQYF; CDR3nt: TGTGCCAGCAGTTTATGGGGAGACAGTGGCTACGAGCAGTACTTC
v_gene: TRBV7-4; j_gene: TRBJ1-1; abundance: -; d_gene: -; CDR3aa: CASSFRGRTEAFF; CDR3nt: TGTGCCAGCAGCTTTCGGGGACGGACTGAAGCTTTCTTT
v_gene: TRBV7-6; j_gene: TRBJ2-2; abundance: few; d_gene: TRBD1; CDR3aa: CASSWDRTAGELFF; CDR3nt: TGTGCTAGCAGCTGGGACAGGACCGCCGGGGAGCTGTTTTTT
v_gene: TRBV11-2; j_gene: TRBJ2-7; abundance: -; d_gene: -; CDR3aa: CASSPQAYEQYF; CDR3nt: TGTGCCAGCAGCCCGCAGGCCTACGAGCAGTACTTC
v_gene: TRBV7-2; j_gene: TRBJ2-1; abundance: few; d_gene: -; CDR3aa: CASSYPSSYNEQFF; CDR3nt: TGTGCCAGCAGCTACCCCTCCTCCTACAATGAGCAGTTCTTC
v_gene: TRBV9; j_gene: TRBJ2-1; abundance: -; d_gene: TRBD2; CDR3aa: CASSVMVAGTYNEQFF; CDR3nt: TGTGCCAGCAGCGTAATGGTAGCGGGTACCTACAATGAGCAGTTCTTC
v_gene: TRBV7-2; j_gene: TRBJ2-3; abundance: -; d_gene: -; CDR3aa: CASLRSYSTDTQYF; CDR3nt: TGTGCCAGCCTCAGGAGCTATAGCACAGATACGCAGTATTTT
v_gene: TRBV4-1; j_gene: TRBJ2-4; abundance: many; d_gene: -; CDR3aa: CASSQIPVGVQYF; CDR3nt: TGCGCCAGCAGCCAGATCCCGGTGGGGGTTCAGTACTTC
v_gene: TRBV18; j_gene: TRBJ2-7; abundance: many; d_gene: -; CDR3aa: CASSRTSGSTYEQYF; CDR3nt: TGTGCCAGCTCACGGACCAGCGGGTCCACCTACGAGCAGTACTTC
v_gene: TRBV28; j_gene: TRBJ2-5; abundance: many; d_gene: -; CDR3aa: CASSKRYNEQYF; CDR3nt: TGTGCCAGCAGTAAACGGTACAATGAGCAGTACTTC
v_gene: TRBV19; j_gene: TRBJ2-1; abundance: -; d_gene: TRBD2; CDR3aa: CASIQRGTNEQFF; CDR3nt: TGTGCCAGTATCCAGCGGGGAACTAATGAGCAGTTCTTC
v_gene: TRBV7-4; j_gene: TRBJ2-1; abundance: -; d_gene: TRBD1; CDR3aa: CASSPRQGSSYNEQFF; CDR3nt: TGTGCCAGCAGCCCCCGACAGGGAAGCTCCTACAATGAGCAGTTCTTC
v_gene: TRBV7-2; j_gene: TRBJ2-5; abundance: -; d_gene: -; CDR3aa: CASREGGVVSYNEQYF; CDR3nt: TGTGCCAGCAGGGAGGGGGGGGTTGTCTCCTACAATGAGCAGTACTTC
v_gene: TRBV10-3; j_gene: TRBJ2-5; abundance: many; d_gene: -; CDR3aa: CAINLRPGETQYF; CDR3nt: TGTGCCATCAACCTCCGTCCCGGAGAGACCCAGTACTTC
v_gene: TRBV7-2; j_gene: TRBJ2-7; abundance: once; d_gene: TRBD2; CDR3aa: CASSLAAGWGLGFEQYF; CDR3nt: TGTGCCAGCAGCTTAGCCGCAGGTTGGGGACTAGGGTTCGAGCAGTACTTC
v_gene: TRBV2; j_gene: TRBJ2-1; abundance: many; d_gene: -; CDR3aa: CASSVLGRFAYNEQFF; CDR3nt: TGTGCCAGCAGTGTTTTAGGGAGATTTGCCTACAATGAGCAGTTCTTC
v_gene: TRBV11-3; j_gene: TRBJ2-3; abundance: -; d_gene: -; CDR3aa: CASSLDLLRGGVFHTDTQYF; CDR3nt: TGTGCCAGCAGCTTAGACTTACTTAGGGGGGGTGTCTTCCACACAGATACGCAGTATTTT
v_gene: TRBV7-8; j_gene: TRBJ2-7; abundance: few; d_gene: -; CDR3aa: CASSFGPLVGYEQYF; CDR3nt: TGTGCCAGCAGCTTCGGACCACTCGTCGGGTACGAGCAGTACTTC
v_gene: TRBV27; j_gene: TRBJ1-5; abundance: -; d_gene: TRBD1; CDR3aa: CASRTGGNQPQHF; CDR3nt: TGTGCCAGCAGGACAGGGGGCAATCAGCCCCAGCATTTT
v_gene: TRBV7-3; j_gene: TRBJ2-4; abundance: -; d_gene: TRBD2; CDR3aa: CASSLATSGSRGFF; CDR3nt: TGTGCCAGCAGCTTAGCGACTAGCGGGAGTAGGGGCTTCTTC
v_gene: TRBV6-4; j_gene: TRBJ2-5; abundance: many; d_gene: -; CDR3aa: CASSLRGADGETQYF; CDR3nt: TGTGCCAGCAGCCTACGGGGGGCCGATGGGGAGACCCAGTACTTC
v_gene: TRBV6-1; j_gene: TRBJ2-5; abundance: many; d_gene: -; CDR3aa: CASSYLVWSGEQYF; CDR3nt: TGTGCCAGCAGTTATTTGGTTTGGAGCGGTGAGCAGTACTTC
v_gene: TRBV7-4; j_gene: TRBJ1-2; abundance: -; d_gene: TRBD1; CDR3aa: CASGDSSGYGYTF; CDR3nt: TGTGCCAGCGGGGACAGTTCGGGCTATGGCTACACCTTC
v_gene: TRBV6-1; j_gene: TRBJ1-1; abundance: -; d_gene: -; CDR3aa: CASSRGTEAFF; CDR3nt: TGTGCCAGCAGTCGGGGCACTGAAGCTTTCTTT
v_gene: TRBV19; j_gene: TRBJ1-6; abundance: -; d_gene: -; CDR3aa: CASSIQADNSPLHF; CDR3nt: TGTGCCAGTAGTATCCAGGCCGATAATTCACCCCTCCACTTT
v_gene: TRBV7-3; j_gene: TRBJ1-2; abundance: -; d_gene: TRBD1; CDR3aa: CASSPRGQGANYGYTF; CDR3nt: TGTGCCAGCAGCCCGAGGGGACAGGGGGCTAACTATGGCTACACCTTC
v_gene: TRBV7-8; j_gene: TRBJ1-2; abundance: -; d_gene: -; CDR3aa: CASSLAKGENTGYTF; CDR3nt: TGTGCCAGCAGCTTAGCGAAGGGCGAAAACACGGGCTACACCTTC
v_gene: TRBV7-8; j_gene: TRBJ1-6; abundance: -; d_gene: TRBD1; CDR3aa: CASSDTGDSPLHF; CDR3nt: TGTGCCAGCAGCGATACAGGGGATTCACCCCTCCACTTT
v_gene: TRBV6-1; j_gene: TRBJ1-1; abundance: medium-sized; d_gene: -; CDR3aa: CAHLGDKNTEAFF; CDR3nt: TGTGCCCACCTCGGGGACAAGAACACTGAAGCTTTCTTT
v_gene: TRBV7-2; j_gene: TRBJ2-7; abundance: -; d_gene: -; CDR3aa: CASSLAAAYEQYF; CDR3nt: TGTGCCAGCAGCTTAGCGGCCGCCTACGAGCAGTACTTC
v_gene: TRBV7-6; j_gene: TRBJ2-3; abundance: -; d_gene: -; CDR3aa: CASSLASGTDTQYF; CDR3nt: TGTGCCAGCAGCTTAGCTAGCGGTACAGATACGCAGTATTTT
v_gene: TRBV4-1; j_gene: TRBJ2-4; abundance: many; d_gene: -; CDR3aa: CASSQGAGTSAKNIQYF; CDR3nt: TGCGCCAGCAGCCAAGGCGCAGGGACATCAGCCAAAAACATTCAGTACTTC
v_gene: TRBV7-2; j_gene: TRBJ2-3; abundance: -; d_gene: -; CDR3aa: CASRSGLDTQYF; CDR3nt: TGTGCCAGTCGGAGCGGGTTGGATACGCAGTATTTT
v_gene: TRBV7-6; j_gene: TRBJ2-7; abundance: -; d_gene: TRBD2; CDR3aa: CASRRNGDGGEQYF; CDR3nt: TGTGCCAGCCGCAGAAACGGAGACGGGGGGGAGCAGTACTTC
v_gene: TRBV7-2; j_gene: TRBJ1-2; abundance: few; d_gene: -; CDR3aa: CASSLGSNGYTF; CDR3nt: TGTGCCAGCAGCTTAGGCAGTAATGGCTACACCTTC
v_gene: TRBV7-3; j_gene: TRBJ2-5; abundance: -; d_gene: -; CDR3aa: CASSLGPLQETQYF; CDR3nt: TGTGCCAGCAGCCTCGGACCTTTACAAGAGACCCAGTACTTC